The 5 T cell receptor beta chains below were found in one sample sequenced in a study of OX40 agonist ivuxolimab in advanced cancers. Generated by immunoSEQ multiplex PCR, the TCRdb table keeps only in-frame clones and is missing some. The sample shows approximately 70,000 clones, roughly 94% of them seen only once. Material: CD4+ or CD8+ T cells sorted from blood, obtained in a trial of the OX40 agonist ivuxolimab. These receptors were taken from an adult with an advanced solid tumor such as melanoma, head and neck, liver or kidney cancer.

The CDR3, as DNA: TGTGCCAGCAGTTATTTACCCAGGTCAGACACCGGGGAGCTGTTTTTT. Its protein is CASSYLPRSDTGELFF. The chain combines TRBV6-5 with TRBJ2-2, with D unresolved. This CDR3 comprises 16 residues. CDR1 and CDR2 (germline): MNHEY, SVGAGI. V was clipped by 3 bases and J by 3 bases, with 14 bases between them.

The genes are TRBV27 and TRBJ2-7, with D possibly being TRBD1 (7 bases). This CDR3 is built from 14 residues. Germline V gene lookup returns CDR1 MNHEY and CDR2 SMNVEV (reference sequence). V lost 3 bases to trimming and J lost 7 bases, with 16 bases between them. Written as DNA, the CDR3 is TGTGCCAGCAGTTTTACCAGGGGGACTCGAGAGCAGTACTTC. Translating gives CASSFTRGTREQYF.

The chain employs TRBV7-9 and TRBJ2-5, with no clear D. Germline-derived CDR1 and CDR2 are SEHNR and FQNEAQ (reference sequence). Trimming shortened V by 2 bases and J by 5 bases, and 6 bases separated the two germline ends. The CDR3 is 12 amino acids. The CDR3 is CASSLLVETQYF. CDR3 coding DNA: TGTGCCAGCAGCTTACTGGTGGAGACCCAGTACTTC.

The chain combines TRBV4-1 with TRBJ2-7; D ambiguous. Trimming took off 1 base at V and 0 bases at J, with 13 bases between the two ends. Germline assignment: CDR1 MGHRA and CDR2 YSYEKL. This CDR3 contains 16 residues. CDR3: CASSQVAHTSSYEQYF. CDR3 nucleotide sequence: TGCGCCAGCAGCCAAGTCGCACATACCAGCTCCTACGAGCAGTACTTC.

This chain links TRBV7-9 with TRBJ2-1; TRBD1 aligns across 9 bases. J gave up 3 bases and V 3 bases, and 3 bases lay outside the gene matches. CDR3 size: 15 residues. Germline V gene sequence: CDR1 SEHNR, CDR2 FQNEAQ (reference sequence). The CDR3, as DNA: TGTGCCAGCAGCTTCACAGGGGGCCTCTACAATGAGCAGTTCTTC. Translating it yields CASSFTGGLYNEQFF.